These T cell receptor beta chains were read from a single sample in a study of control samples from healthy donors and cancer patients. Profiled with immunoSEQ multiplex PCR; TCRdb holds only in-frame clones, not every one. The sample carries over 110,000 clones, roughly 92% recorded once. The sequenced sample was blood. These receptors originate from a man aged 25-45 years in good health. Both conserved end residues are part of each CDR3. A D gene is named only where the DNA matches it firmly. Only part of the rows carry a size: once, few, many, or a class if the clone is expanded.

d_gene: .
v_gene: TRBV19
abundance: once
j_gene: TRBJ2-5
CDR3nt: TGTGCCAGTAGTATTTTGTGGGGGGAGACCCAGTACTTC
CDR3aa: CASSILWGETQYF

d_gene: .
v_gene: TRBV2
abundance: once
j_gene: TRBJ2-3
CDR3nt: TGTGCCAGCAGTGATCAGGGTCCTGGGACAGATACGCAGTATTTT
CDR3aa: CASSDQGPGTDTQYF

d_gene: .
v_gene: TRBV11-2
abundance: .
j_gene: TRBJ1-1
CDR3nt: TGTGCCAGCAGCCACTTTAGGGTCGCCGAAGCTTTCTTT
CDR3aa: CASSHFRVAEAFF

d_gene: TRBD2
v_gene: TRBV27
abundance: .
j_gene: TRBJ2-3
CDR3nt: TGTGCCAGCAGTCTGCTCGTAGCGGGGAGCACAGATACGCAGTATTTT
CDR3aa: CASSLLVAGSTDTQYF

d_gene: TRBD1
v_gene: TRBV15
abundance: once
j_gene: TRBJ1-2
CDR3nt: TGTGCCACCAGCGGACAGGGGGACTATGGCTACACCTTC
CDR3aa: CATSGQGDYGYTF

d_gene: .
v_gene: TRBV5-8
abundance: .
j_gene: TRBJ2-7
CDR3nt: TGTGCCAGCAGCTTGGACCACTACGAGCAGTACTTC
CDR3aa: CASSLDHYEQYF

d_gene: TRBD2
v_gene: TRBV27
abundance: .
j_gene: TRBJ2-1
CDR3nt: TGTGCCAGCAGCCCTCCCCCGGGAGGCGGGAGAGGGAATGAGCAGTTCTTC
CDR3aa: CASSPPPGGGRGNEQFF

d_gene: .
v_gene: TRBV7-9
abundance: .
j_gene: TRBJ2-5
CDR3nt: TGTGCCAGCAGCTACGACGGGGAGACCCAGTACTTC
CDR3aa: CASSYDGETQYF

d_gene: TRBD1
v_gene: TRBV6-2/TRBV6-3
abundance: .
j_gene: TRBJ2-7
CDR3nt: TGTGCCAGCAGTAGACCCGGGACAGGGACCGAGCAGTACTTC
CDR3aa: CASSRPGTGTEQYF

d_gene: .
v_gene: TRBV7-9
abundance: .
j_gene: TRBJ1-2
CDR3nt: TGTGCCAGCAGCCCAAAGGAGGGCGATGGCTACACCTTC
CDR3aa: CASSPKEGDGYTF

d_gene: TRBD1
v_gene: TRBV19
abundance: .
j_gene: TRBJ1-1
CDR3nt: TGTGCCAGTAGGAGACAGGGTATGAACACTGAAGCTTTCTTT
CDR3aa: CASRRQGMNTEAFF

d_gene: .
v_gene: TRBV6-7
abundance: .
j_gene: TRBJ2-7
CDR3nt: TGTGCCAGCAGTTACGCCGCGGTCAAGGTTCTGGACGAGCAGTACTTC
CDR3aa: CASSYAAVKVLDEQYF

d_gene: TRBD1
v_gene: TRBV2
abundance: .
j_gene: TRBJ2-7
CDR3nt: TGTGCCAGCAGCCGGACAGGGGAAAAGTACTTC
CDR3aa: CASSRTGEKYF

d_gene: .
v_gene: TRBV4-1
abundance: .
j_gene: TRBJ2-3
CDR3nt: TGCGCCAGCAGCCAAACCCGAGGGGGAGATACGCAGTATTTT
CDR3aa: CASSQTRGGDTQYF

d_gene: .
v_gene: TRBV27
abundance: .
j_gene: TRBJ2-5
CDR3nt: TGTGCCAGCAGTTCGGGGGACCCGCTCCAAGAGACCCAGTACTTC
CDR3aa: CASSSGDPLQETQYF

d_gene: .
v_gene: TRBV19
abundance: .
j_gene: TRBJ1-2
CDR3nt: TGTGCCAGTAAGATGACGGGAAACTATGGCTACACCTTC
CDR3aa: CASKMTGNYGYTF

d_gene: .
v_gene: TRBV30
abundance: .
j_gene: TRBJ1-4
CDR3nt: TGTGCCTGGAGTATTCGGGAAAAACTGTTTTTT
CDR3aa: CAWSIREKLFF

d_gene: .
v_gene: TRBV4-3
abundance: .
j_gene: TRBJ2-1
CDR3nt: TGCGCCAGCAGCCAAGATCGTGAGCAGTTCTTC
CDR3aa: CASSQDREQFF

d_gene: TRBD2
v_gene: TRBV3-1/TRBV3-2
abundance: .
j_gene: TRBJ2-3
CDR3nt: TGTGCCAGCAGCCGGAAATCCGGGACCTTTAGCGGGAGGGGGGTCTCAGATACGCAGTATTTT
CDR3aa: CASSRKSGTFSGRGVSDTQYF

d_gene: .
v_gene: TRBV19
abundance: .
j_gene: TRBJ2-5
CDR3nt: TGTGCCAGTAGCCCGGACCGCGGTGGGGCCCAGTACTTC
CDR3aa: CASSPDRGGAQYF

d_gene: .
v_gene: TRBV10-3
abundance: .
j_gene: TRBJ2-2
CDR3nt: TGTGCCATCAATCCCACTACCGAGACAAACACCGGGGAGCTGTTTTTT
CDR3aa: CAINPTTETNTGELFF

d_gene: TRBD2
v_gene: TRBV15
abundance: .
j_gene: TRBJ2-3
CDR3nt: TGTGCCACCAGCAGAAGGCGCCCACTAGCGGGAGGCACAGATACGCAGTATTTT
CDR3aa: CATSRRRPLAGGTDTQYF

d_gene: .
v_gene: TRBV9
abundance: .
j_gene: TRBJ1-1
CDR3nt: TGTGCCAGCAGCCCAACTTTAGGGGTAACTGAAGCTTTCTTT
CDR3aa: CASSPTLGVTEAFF

d_gene: .
v_gene: TRBV29-1
abundance: few
j_gene: TRBJ1-2
CDR3nt: TGCAGCGTTGAGATCGATTATGGCTACACCTTC
CDR3aa: CSVEIDYGYTF

d_gene: .
v_gene: TRBV15
abundance: .
j_gene: TRBJ1-1
CDR3nt: TGTGCCACCAGCAGAAAGGGGAACACTGAAGCTTTCTTT
CDR3aa: CATSRKGNTEAFF

d_gene: TRBD1
v_gene: TRBV28
abundance: .
j_gene: TRBJ2-2
CDR3nt: TGTGCCAGCAGTCGGGGACAGGGACGGACCGGGGAGCTGTTTTTT
CDR3aa: CASSRGQGRTGELFF

d_gene: .
v_gene: TRBV11-2
abundance: .
j_gene: TRBJ2-7
CDR3nt: TGTGCCAGCCGATCCACGTACGAGCAGTACTTC
CDR3aa: CASRSTYEQYF